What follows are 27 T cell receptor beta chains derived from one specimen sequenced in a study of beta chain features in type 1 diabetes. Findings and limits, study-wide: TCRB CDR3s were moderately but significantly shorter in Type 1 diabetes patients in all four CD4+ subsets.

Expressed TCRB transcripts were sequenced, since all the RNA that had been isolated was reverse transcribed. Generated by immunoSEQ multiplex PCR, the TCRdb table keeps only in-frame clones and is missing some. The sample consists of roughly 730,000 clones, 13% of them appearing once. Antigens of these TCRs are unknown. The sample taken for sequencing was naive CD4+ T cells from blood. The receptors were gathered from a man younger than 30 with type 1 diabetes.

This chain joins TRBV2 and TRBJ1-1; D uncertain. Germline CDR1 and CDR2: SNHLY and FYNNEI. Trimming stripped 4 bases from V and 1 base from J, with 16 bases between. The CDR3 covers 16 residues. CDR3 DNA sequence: TGTGCCAGCAGTGGAGAGGCAGGCCTCGGGAACACTGAAGCTTTCTTT. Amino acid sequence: CASSGEAGLGNTEAFF.

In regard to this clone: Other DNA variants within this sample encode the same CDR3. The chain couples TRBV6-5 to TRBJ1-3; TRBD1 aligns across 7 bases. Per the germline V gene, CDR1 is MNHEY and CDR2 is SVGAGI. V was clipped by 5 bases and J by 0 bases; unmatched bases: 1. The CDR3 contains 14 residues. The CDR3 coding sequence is TGTGCCAGCAGTCGGACAGGCTCTGGAAACACCATATATTTT. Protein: CASSRTGSGNTIYF.

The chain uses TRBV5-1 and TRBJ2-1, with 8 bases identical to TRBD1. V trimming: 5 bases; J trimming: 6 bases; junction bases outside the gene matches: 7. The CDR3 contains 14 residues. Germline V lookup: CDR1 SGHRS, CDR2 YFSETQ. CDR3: CASRGTGWGNEQFF. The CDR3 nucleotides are TGCGCCAGCAGGGGGACAGGCTGGGGCAATGAGCAGTTCTTC. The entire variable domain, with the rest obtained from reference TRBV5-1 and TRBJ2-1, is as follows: KAGVTQTPRYLIKTRGQQVTLSCSPISGHRSVSWYQQTPGQGLQFLFEYFSETQRNKGNFPGRFSGRQFSNSRSEMNVSTLELGDSALYLCASRGTGWGNEQFFGPGTRLTVL.

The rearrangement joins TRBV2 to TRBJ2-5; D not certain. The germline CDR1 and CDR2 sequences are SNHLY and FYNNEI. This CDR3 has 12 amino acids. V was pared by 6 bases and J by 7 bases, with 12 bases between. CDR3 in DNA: TGTGCCAGCAGGGCCCTATATGGGACCCAGTACTTC. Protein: CASRALYGTQYF.

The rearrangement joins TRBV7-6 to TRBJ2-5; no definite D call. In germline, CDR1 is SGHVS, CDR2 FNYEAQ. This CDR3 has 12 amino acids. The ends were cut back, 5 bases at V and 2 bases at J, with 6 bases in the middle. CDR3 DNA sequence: TGTGCCAGCAGCCCCATTCAAGAGACCCAGTACTTC. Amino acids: CASSPIQETQYF.

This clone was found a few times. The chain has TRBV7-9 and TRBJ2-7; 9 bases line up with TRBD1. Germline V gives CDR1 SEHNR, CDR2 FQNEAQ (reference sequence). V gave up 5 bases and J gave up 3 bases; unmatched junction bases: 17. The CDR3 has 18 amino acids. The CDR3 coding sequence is TGTGCCAGCAGCCTCACCGGGACAGGGCTCCTATTGTTCTACGAGCAGTACTTC. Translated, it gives CASSLTGTGLLLFYEQYF.

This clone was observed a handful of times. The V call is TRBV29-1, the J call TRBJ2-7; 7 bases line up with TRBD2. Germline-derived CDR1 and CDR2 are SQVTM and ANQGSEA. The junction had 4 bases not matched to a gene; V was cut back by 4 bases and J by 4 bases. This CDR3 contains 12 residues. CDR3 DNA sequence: TGCAGCGTTGGGGAGGGAAGGTACGAGCAGTACTTC. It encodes CSVGEGRYEQYF.

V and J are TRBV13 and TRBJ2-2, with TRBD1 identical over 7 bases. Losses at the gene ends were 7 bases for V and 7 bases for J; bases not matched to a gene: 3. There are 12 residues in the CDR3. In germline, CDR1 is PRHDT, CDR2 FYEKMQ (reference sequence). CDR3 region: CASMRGHGELFF. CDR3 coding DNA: TGTGCCAGCATGAGGGGGCACGGGGAGCTGTTTTTT.

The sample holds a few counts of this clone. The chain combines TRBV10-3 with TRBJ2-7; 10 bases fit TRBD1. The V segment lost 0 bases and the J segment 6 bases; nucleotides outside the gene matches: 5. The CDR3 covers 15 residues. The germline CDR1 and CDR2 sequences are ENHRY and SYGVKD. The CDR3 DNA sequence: TGTGCCATCAGTGAGTCAAGACAGGGGGCGGGCGAGCAGTACTTC. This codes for CAISESRQGAGEQYF.

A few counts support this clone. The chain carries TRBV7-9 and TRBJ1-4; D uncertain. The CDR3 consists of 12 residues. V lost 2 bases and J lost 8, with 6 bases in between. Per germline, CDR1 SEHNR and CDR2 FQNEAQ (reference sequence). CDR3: CASSLNREKLFF. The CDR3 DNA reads TGTGCCAGCAGCTTAAATAGGGAAAAACTGTTTTTT.

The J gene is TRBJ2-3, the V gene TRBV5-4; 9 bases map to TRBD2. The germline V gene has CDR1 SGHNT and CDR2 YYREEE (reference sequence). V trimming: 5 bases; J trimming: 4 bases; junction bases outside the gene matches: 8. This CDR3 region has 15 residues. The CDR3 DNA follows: TGTGCCAGCAGTTGGAGCGGGGGGCGGGCAGATACGCAGTATTTT. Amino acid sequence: CASSWSGGRADTQYF. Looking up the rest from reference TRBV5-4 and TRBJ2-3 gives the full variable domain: ETGVTQSPTHLIKTRGQQVTLRCSSQSGHNTVSWYQQALGQGPQFIFQYYREEENGRGNFPPRFSGLQFPNYSSELNVNALELDDSALYLCASSWSGGRADTQYFGPGTRLTVL.

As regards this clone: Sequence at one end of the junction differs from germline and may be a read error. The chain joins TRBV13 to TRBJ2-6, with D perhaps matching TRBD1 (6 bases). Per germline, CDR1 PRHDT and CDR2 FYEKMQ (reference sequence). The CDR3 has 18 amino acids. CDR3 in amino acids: CACSFFGTPSSGANVLTF. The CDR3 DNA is TGTGCCTGCAGCTTCTTCGGGACACCGAGCTCTGGGGCCAACGTCCTGACTTTC.

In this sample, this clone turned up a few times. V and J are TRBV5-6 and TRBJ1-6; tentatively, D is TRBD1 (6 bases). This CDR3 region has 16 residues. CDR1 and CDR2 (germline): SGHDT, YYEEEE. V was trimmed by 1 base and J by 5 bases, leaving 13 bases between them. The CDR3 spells CASSLLGGGNNSPLHF. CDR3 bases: TGTGCCAGCAGCTTGTTAGGAGGGGGAAATAATTCACCCCTCCACTTT.

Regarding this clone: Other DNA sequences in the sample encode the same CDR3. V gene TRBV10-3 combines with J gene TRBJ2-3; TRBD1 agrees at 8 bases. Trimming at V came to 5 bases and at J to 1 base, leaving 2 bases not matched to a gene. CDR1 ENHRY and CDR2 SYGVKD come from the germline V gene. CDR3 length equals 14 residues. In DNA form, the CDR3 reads TGTGCCATCAGTCTGACAGGGGGCACAGATACGCAGTATTTT. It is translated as CAISLTGGTDTQYF.

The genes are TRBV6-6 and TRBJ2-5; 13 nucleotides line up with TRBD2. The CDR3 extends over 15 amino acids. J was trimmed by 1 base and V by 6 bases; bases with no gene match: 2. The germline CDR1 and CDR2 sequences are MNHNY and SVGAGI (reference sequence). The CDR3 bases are TGTGCCAGCAGAAGGACTAGCGGGAGCCAAGAGACCCAGTACTTC. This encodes CASRRTSGSQETQYF.

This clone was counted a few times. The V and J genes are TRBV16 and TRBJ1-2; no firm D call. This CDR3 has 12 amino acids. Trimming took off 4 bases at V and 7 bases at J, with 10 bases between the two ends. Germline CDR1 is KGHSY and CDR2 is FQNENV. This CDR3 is CASSPSGSGYTF. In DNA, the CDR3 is TGTGCCAGCAGCCCCTCAGGCTCTGGCTACACCTTC.

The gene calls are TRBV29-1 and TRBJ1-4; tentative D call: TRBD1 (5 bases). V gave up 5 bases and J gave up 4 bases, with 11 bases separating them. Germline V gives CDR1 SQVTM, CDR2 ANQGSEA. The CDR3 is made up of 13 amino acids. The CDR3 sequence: CSVSRGDNEKLFF. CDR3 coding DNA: TGCAGCGTTTCCCGGGGGGATAATGAAAAACTGTTTTTT.

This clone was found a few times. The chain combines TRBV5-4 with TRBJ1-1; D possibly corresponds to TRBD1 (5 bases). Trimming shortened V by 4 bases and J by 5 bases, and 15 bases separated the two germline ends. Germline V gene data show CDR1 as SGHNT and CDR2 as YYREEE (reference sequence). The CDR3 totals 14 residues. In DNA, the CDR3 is TGTGCCAGCAGCACCAGTTGGGGGAATACTGAAGCTTTCTTT. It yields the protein CASSTSWGNTEAFF.

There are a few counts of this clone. The CDR3 DNA reads TGTGCCAGCAGCTTAGGGGAATGGACTGAAGCTTTCTTT. Translated: CASSLGEWTEAFF. This chain links TRBV7-2 with TRBJ1-1; unclear D gene. In germline, CDR1 is SGHTA, CDR2 FQGNSA. V was clipped by 1 base and J by 5 bases, with 8 bases between them. The CDR3 totals 13 residues.

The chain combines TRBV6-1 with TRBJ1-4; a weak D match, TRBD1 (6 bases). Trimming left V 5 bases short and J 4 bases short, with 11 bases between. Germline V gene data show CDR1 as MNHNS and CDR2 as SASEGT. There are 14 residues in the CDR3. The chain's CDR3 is CASSLTGDNEKLFF. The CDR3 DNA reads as TGTGCCAGCAGTTTGACAGGCGATAATGAAAAACTGTTTTTT.

The CDR3 here is CASSGGSSYEQYF. As DNA, the CDR3 is TGTGCCAGCTCAGGCGGGAGCTCCTACGAGCAGTACTTC. V is TRBV18 and J is TRBJ2-7; TRBD2 aligns across 7 bases. Looked up from germline, CDR1 is KGHSH and CDR2 is LQKENI. The V gene end was trimmed by 5 bases and the J gene end by 0 bases; junction bases not matched to a gene: 1. This CDR3 has 13 residues.

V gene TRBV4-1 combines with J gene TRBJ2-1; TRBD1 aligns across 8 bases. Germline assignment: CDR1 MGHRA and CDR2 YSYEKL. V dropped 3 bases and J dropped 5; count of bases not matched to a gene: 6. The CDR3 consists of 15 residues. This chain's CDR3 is CASSHLPTGDNEQFF. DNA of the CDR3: TGCGCCAGCAGCCATCTGCCGACAGGGGACAATGAGCAGTTCTTC.

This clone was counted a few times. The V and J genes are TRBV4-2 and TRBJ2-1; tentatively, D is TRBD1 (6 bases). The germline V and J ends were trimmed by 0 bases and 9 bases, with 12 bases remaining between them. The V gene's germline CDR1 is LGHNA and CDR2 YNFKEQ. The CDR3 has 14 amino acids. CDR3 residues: CASSQEGLGAEQFF. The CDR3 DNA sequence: TGTGCCAGCAGCCAAGAAGGGTTGGGGGCTGAGCAGTTCTTC.

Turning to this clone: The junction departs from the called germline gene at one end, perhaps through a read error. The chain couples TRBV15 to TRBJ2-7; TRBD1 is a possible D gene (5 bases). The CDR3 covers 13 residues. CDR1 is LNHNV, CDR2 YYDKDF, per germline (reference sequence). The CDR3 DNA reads TGTGCCACAAGCAACAGGTTAGCCTACGAGCAGTACTTC. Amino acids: CATSNRLAYEQYF.

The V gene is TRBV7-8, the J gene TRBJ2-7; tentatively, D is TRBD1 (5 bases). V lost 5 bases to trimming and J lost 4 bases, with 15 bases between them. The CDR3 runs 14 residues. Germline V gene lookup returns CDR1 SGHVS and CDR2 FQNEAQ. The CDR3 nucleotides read TGTGCCAGCAGCGTGGCAGGGAAAGAGTACGAGCAGTACTTC. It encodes CASSVAGKEYEQYF.

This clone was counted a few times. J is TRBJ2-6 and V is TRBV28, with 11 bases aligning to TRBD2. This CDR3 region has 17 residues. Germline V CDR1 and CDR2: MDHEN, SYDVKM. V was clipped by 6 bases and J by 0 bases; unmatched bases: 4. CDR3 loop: CASRTSGGYSGANVLTF. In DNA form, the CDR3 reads TGTGCCAGCAGAACTAGCGGGGGTTACTCTGGGGCCAACGTCCTGACTTTC.

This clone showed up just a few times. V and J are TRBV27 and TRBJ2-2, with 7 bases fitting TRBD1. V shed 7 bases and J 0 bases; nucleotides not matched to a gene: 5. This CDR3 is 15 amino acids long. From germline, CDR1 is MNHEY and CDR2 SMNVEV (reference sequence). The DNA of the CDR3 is TGTGCCAGCAAGGGGGCAGGCGCGAACACCGGGGAGCTGTTTTTT. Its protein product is CASKGAGANTGELFF.